This T cell receptor beta chain was found in a study of sequential checkpoint blockade in melanoma. Sequenced by immunoSEQ multiplex PCR; TCRdb stores in-frame clones only, minus some. The table shows 27,000 or so clones, with 70% to 80% occurring only once. The CDR3 contains 14 residues. CDR1 is MNHEY and CDR2 is SMNVEV in the germline V gene (reference sequence). V was trimmed by 6 bases and J by 10 bases, leaving 16 bases between them. The treatment: randomized to nivolumab then ipilimumab (arm A) or the reverse (arm B). This TCR came from a human donor with melanoma. J is TRBJ1-6 and V is TRBV27; D perhaps matches TRBD1 (6 bases). Sequenced here: CD8+ T cells sorted from blood (inferred from file names), sampled from a patient given nivolumab and ipilimumab in sequence. For the CDR3, the DNA is TGTGCCAGCAGCCTCAGGGGCATAGGATCACCCCTCCACTTT. It specifies CASSLRGIGSPLHF.